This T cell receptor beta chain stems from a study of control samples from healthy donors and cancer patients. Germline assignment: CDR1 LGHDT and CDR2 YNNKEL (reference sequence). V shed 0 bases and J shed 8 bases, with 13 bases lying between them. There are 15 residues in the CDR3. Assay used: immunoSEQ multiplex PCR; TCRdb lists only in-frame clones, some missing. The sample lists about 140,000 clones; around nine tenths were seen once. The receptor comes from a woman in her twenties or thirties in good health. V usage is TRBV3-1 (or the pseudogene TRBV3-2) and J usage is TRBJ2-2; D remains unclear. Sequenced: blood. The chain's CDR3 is CASSQDVARGGELFF. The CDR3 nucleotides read TGTGCCAGCAGCCAAGATGTGGCCCGCGGAGGGGAGCTGTTTTTT.